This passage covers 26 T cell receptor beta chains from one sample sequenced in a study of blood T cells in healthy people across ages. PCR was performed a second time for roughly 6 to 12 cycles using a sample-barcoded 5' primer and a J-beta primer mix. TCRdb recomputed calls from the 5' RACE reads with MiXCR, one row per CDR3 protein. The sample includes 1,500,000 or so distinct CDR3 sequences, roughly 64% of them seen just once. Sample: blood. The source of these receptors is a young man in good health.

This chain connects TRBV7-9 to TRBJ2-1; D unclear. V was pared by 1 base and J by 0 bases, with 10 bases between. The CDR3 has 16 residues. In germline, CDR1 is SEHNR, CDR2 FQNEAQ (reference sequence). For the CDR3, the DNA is TGTGCCAGCAGCTTAGGGGCGGACCTCTCCTACAATGAGCAGTTCTTC. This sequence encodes CASSLGADLSYNEQFF.

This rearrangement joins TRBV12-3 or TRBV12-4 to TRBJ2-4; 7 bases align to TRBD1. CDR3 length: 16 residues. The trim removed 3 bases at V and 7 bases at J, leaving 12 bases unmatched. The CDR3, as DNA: TGTGCCAGCAGTTTGGGAAGGGGGCAATGGGGGAACATTCAGTACTTC. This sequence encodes CASSLGRGQWGNIQYF.

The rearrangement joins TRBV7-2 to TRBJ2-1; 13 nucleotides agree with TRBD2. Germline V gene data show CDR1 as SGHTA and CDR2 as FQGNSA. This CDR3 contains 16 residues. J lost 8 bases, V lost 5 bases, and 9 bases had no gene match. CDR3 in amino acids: CASSTGLAGSADEQFF. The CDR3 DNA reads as TGTGCCAGCAGCACGGGACTAGCGGGATCCGCCGATGAGCAGTTCTTC. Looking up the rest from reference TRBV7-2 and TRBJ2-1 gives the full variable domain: GAGVSQSPSNKVTEKGKDVELRCDPISGHTALYWYRQSLGQGLEFLIYFQGNSAPDKSGLPSDRFSAERTGGSVSTLTIQRTQQEDSAVYLCASSTGLAGSADEQFFGPGTRLTVL.

The CDR3 DNA sequence: TGCGCCAGCACTTCTAGTTCCAGGAACACTGAAGCTTTCTTT. Protein sequence: CASTSSSRNTEAFF. V is TRBV4-1 and J is TRBJ1-1, with D unclear. Germline V gene data show CDR1 as MGHRA and CDR2 as YSYEKL. The V end lost 7 bases, the J end lost 1 base, and 13 bases lay between the germline ends. The CDR3 is 14 amino acids.

CDR3 DNA sequence: TGTGCCAGCAACATACTCCGGGACAGAGCTTACAATGAGCAGTTCTTC. Translation gives CASNILRDRAYNEQFF. The V call is TRBV2, the J call TRBJ2-1, with TRBD1 matching over 7 bases. Germline lookup yields CDR1 SNHLY and CDR2 FYNNEI. Losses at the gene ends were 7 bases for V and 4 bases for J; bases not matched to a gene: 13. The CDR3 runs 16 residues.

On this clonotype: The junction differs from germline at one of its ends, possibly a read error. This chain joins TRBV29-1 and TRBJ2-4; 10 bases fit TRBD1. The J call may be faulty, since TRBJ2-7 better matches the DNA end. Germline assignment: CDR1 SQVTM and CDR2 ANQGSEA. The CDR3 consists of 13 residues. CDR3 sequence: CCVEGQGVDEQYF. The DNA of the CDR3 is TGCTGCGTTGAAGGACAGGGGGTCGACGAGCAGTACTTC.

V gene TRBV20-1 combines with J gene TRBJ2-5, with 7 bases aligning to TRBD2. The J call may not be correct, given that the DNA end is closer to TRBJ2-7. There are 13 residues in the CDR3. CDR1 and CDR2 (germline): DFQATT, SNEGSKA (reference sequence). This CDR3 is CSALRREGYEQYF. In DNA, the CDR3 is TGCAGTGCCCTTCGCAGGGAGGGCTACGAGCAGTACTTC.

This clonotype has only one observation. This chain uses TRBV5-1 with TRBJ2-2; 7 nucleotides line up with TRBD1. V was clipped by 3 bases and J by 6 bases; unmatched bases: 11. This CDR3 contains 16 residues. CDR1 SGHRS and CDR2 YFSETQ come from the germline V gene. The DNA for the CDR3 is TGCGCCAGCAGCTCCGCACCGACAGGGATTCCCGGGGAGCTGTTTTTT. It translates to CASSSAPTGIPGELFF.

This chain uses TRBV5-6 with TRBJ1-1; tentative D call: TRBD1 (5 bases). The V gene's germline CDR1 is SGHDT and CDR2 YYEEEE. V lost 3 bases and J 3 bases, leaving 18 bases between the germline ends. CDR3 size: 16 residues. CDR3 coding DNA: TGTGCCAGCAGCTCCTCGAGGAGAGGGGCGTACACTGAAGCTTTCTTT. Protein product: CASSSSRRGAYTEAFF.

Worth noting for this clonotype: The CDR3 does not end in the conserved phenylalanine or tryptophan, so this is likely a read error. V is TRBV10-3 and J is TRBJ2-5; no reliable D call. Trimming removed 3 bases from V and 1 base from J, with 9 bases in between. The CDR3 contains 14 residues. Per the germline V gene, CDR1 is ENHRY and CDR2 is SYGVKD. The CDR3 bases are TGTGCCATCAGTGACTCAGCCATCCAAGAGACCCAGTACGTC. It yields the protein CAISDSAIQETQYV.

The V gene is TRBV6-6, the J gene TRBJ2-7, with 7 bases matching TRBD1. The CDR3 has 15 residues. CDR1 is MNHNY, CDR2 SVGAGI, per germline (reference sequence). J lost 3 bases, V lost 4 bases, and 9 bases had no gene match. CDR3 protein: CASSSLGTALYEQYF. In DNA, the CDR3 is TGTGCCAGCAGTTCACTCGGGACAGCCCTCTACGAGCAGTACTTC.

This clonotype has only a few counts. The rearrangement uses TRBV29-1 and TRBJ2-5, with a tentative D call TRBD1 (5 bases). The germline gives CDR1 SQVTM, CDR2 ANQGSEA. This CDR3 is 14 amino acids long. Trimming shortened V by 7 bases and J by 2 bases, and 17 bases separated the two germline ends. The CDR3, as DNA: TGCAGCGATATCCGGCAGGGTTGGCAAGAGACCCAGTACTTC. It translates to CSDIRQGWQETQYF.

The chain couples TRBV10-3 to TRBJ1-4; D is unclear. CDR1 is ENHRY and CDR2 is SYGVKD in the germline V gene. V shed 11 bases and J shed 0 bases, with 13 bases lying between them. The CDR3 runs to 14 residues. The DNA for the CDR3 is TGTGCCGCGTCCTCGGGAGCAACTAATGAAAAACTGTTTTTT. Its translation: CAASSGATNEKLFF.

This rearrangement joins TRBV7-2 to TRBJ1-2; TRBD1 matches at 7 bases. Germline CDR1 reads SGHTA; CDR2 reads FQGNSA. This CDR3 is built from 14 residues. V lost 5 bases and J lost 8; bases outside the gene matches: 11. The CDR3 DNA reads TGTGCCAGCAGCATAAACCGGGACAGTCACGGCTACACCTTC. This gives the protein CASSINRDSHGYTF.

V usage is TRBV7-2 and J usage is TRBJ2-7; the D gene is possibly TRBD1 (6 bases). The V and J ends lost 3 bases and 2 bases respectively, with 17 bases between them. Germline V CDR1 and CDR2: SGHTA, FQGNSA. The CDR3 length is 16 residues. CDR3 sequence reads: CASSLARGFRTYEQYF. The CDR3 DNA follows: TGTGCCAGCAGCTTGGCCAGGGGATTCAGAACCTACGAGCAGTACTTC. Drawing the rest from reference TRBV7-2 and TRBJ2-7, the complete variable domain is GAGVSQSPSNKVTEKGKDVELRCDPISGHTALYWYRQSLGQGLEFLIYFQGNSAPDKSGLPSDRFSAERTGGSVSTLTIQRTQQEDSAVYLCASSLARGFRTYEQYFGPGTRLTVT.

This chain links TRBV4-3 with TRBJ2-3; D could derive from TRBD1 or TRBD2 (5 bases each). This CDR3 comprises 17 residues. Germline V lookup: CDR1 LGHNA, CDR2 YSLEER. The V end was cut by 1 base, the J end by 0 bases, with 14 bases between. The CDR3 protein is CASSQAAGTFSTDTQYF. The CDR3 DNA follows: TGCGCCAGCAGCCAAGCCGCCGGGACGTTTAGCACAGATACGCAGTATTTT.

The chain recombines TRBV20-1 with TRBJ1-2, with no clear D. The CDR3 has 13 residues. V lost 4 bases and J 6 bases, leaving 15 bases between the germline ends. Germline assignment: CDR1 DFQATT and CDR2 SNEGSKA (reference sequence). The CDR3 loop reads CSAKEPSTDGYTF. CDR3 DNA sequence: TGCAGTGCTAAGGAGCCCTCAACAGATGGCTACACCTTC.

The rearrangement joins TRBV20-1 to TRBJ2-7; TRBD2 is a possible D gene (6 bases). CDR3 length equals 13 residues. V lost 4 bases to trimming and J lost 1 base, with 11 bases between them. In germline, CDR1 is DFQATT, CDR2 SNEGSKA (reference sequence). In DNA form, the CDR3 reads TGCAGTGCTAAGAACCGGGAGTCCTACGAGCAGTACTTC. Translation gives CSAKNRESYEQYF.

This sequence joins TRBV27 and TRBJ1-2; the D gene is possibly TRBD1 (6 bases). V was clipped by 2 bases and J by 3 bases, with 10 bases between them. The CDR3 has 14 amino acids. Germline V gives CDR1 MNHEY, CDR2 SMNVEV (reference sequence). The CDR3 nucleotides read TGTGCCAGCAGTTTACTAGGGGGTCACTATGGCTACACCTTC. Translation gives CASSLLGGHYGYTF.

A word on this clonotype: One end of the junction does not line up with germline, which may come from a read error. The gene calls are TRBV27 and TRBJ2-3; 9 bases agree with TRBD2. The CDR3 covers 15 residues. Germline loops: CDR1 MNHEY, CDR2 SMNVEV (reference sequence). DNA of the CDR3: TGTGCCAGCAGGGACTTTAGCGGGAGCATAGATACGCAGTATTTT. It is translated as CASRDFSGSIDTQYF.

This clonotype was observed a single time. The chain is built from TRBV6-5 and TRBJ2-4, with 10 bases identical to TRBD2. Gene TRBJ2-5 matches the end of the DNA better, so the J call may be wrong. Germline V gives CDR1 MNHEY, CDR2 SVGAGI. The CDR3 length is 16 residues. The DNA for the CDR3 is TGTGCCAGCAGTTACAGGCTAGCGGGGGTTTTGGAGACCCAGTACTTC. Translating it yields CASSYRLAGVLETQYF.

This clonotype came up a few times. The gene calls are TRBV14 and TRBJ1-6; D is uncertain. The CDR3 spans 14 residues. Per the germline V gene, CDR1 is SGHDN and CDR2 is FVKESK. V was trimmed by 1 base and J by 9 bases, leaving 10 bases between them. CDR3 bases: TGTGCCAGCAGCCAAGTGAGCACGGGTTCACCCCTCCACTTT. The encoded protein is CASSQVSTGSPLHF. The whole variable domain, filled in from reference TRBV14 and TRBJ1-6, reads EAGVTQFPSHSVIEKGQTVTLRCDPISGHDNLYWYRRVMGKEIKFLLHFVKESKQDESGMPNNRFLAERTGGTYSTLKVQPAELEDSGVYFCASSQVSTGSPLHFGNGTRLTVT.

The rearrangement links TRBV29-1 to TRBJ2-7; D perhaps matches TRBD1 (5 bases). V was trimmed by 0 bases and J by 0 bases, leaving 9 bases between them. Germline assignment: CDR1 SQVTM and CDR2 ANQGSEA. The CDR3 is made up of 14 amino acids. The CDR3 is CSVEDSRVSYEQYF. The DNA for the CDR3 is TGCAGCGTTGAAGATTCCAGGGTCTCCTACGAGCAGTACTTC.

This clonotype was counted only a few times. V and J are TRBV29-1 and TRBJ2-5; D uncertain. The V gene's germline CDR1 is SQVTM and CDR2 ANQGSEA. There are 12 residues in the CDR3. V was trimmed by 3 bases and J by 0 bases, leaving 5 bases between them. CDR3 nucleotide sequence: TGCAGCGTTGACGGCGACCAAGAGACCCAGTACTTC. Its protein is CSVDGDQETQYF.

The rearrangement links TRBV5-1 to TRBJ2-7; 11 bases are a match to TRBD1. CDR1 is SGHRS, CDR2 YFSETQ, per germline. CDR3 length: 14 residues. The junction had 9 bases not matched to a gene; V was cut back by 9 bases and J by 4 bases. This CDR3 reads CATYLGQGEYEQYF. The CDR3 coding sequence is TGCGCCACCTATTTGGGACAGGGGGAGTACGAGCAGTACTTC.

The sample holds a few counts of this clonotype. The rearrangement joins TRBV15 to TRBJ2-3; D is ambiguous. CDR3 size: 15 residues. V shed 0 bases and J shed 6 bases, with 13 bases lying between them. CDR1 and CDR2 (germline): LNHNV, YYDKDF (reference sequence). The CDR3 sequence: CATSRDLGRVDTQYF. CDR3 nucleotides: TGTGCCACCAGCAGAGACCTCGGACGGGTCGATACGCAGTATTTT.